The 22 T cell receptor beta chains in this list originate from one sample, sequenced in a study of lymphopenia after photon versus proton radiotherapy (dated by TCRdb to between 2018 and 2021). The library was built by means of the immunoSEQ multiplex PCR assay. TCRdb provides this immuneACCESS table in a form limited to in-frame rearrangements. Some clones are lacking; in checked studies, under half of them reflect an unresolved V gene, and why the rest are absent is not known. In this sample the table shows about 160,000 clones, around 85% of which occur a single time. The ten largest clones represent 4% to 5% of the sample. Source: peripheral blood, taken from a patient treated with photon-based radiotherapy. These receptors were obtained from a man aged 45-65 years with gastric cancer.

This chain links TRBV9 with TRBJ2-3; D remains unclear. Germline values: CDR1 SGDLS, CDR2 YYNGEE. The V gene lost 0 bases and the J gene lost 2 bases, with 7 bases spanning the gap. The CDR3 is 14 amino acids. The CDR3 sequence: CASSVARSTDTQYF. The CDR3 DNA reads as TGTGCCAGCAGCGTAGCCCGGTCCACAGATACGCAGTATTTT.

The chain links TRBV9 to TRBJ2-3, with D maybe TRBD2 (6 bases). Trimming took 0 bases from V and 6 from J, leaving 11 bases between them. Germline values: CDR1 SGDLS, CDR2 YYNGEE. This CDR3 has 14 amino acids. CDR3 nucleotide sequence: TGTGCCAGCAGCGTAGATGCAGGGACTGATACGCAGTATTTT. This encodes CASSVDAGTDTQYF.

The chain employs TRBV18 and TRBJ2-2; a weak D match, TRBD2 (6 bases). The germline CDR1 and CDR2 sequences are KGHSH and LQKENI. Trimming removed 0 bases from V and 0 bases from J, with 11 bases in between. There are 17 residues in the CDR3. CDR3 coding DNA: TGTGCCAGCTCACCACCGCCGGGGGAGGCGAACACCGGGGAGCTGTTTTTT. Its protein is CASSPPPGEANTGELFF.

The genes are TRBV29-1 and TRBJ1-2; maybe TRBD1 (6 bases). Trimming removed 1 base at V and 6 bases at J, with 15 bases between. The CDR3 covers 14 residues. Germline values: CDR1 SQVTM, CDR2 ANQGSEA. The CDR3 sequence is CSVEGLGAGDGYTF. The CDR3 nucleotides are TGCAGCGTTGAAGGGTTGGGGGCTGGGGATGGCTACACCTTC.

This chain connects TRBV9 to TRBJ1-4; 9 bases agree with TRBD1. The CDR3 has 15 amino acids. V dropped 4 bases and J dropped 7; count of bases not matched to a gene: 8. Looked up from germline, CDR1 is SGDLS and CDR2 is YYNGEE. The CDR3 coding sequence is TGTGCCAGCAGCCCCCGGGGGACAGGGTCTGAAAAACTGTTTTTT. This translates into CASSPRGTGSEKLFF.

The chain's CDR3 is CASSGQSVVKNGGELFF. In DNA, the CDR3 is TGTGCCAGCAGTGGACAATCCGTGGTCAAAAACGGCGGGGAGCTGTTTTTT. The V gene is TRBV2, the J gene TRBJ2-2; D unclear. The CDR3 has 17 residues. Germline assignment: CDR1 SNHLY and CDR2 FYNNEI. V was trimmed by 4 bases and J by 7 bases, leaving 22 bases between them.

The chain recombines TRBV5-6 with TRBJ1-2; the D is unclear. The CDR3 extends over 15 amino acids. V lost 0 bases and J lost 2, with 11 bases in between. Germline CDR1 is SGHDT and CDR2 is YYEEEE. CDR3 region: CASSLVTNSNYGYTF. For the CDR3, the DNA is TGTGCCAGCAGCTTGGTAACGAACTCCAACTATGGCTACACCTTC.

The V and J genes are TRBV9 and TRBJ2-7; 8 bases agree with TRBD1. This CDR3 comprises 15 residues. Germline V lookup: CDR1 SGDLS, CDR2 YYNGEE. V dropped 2 bases and J dropped 4; count of bases not matched to a gene: 8. In DNA form, the CDR3 reads TGTGCCAGCAGCGTTGGGGCAGGGGGCGGGTACGAGCAGTACTTC. This encodes CASSVGAGGGYEQYF.

This sequence joins TRBV7-2 and TRBJ2-7, with D possibly TRBD1 on 5 matching bases. The length of the CDR3 is 18 residues. Trimming took off 5 bases at V and 3 bases at J, with 26 bases between the two ends. CDR1 is SGHTA, CDR2 FQGNSA, per germline. The DNA for the CDR3 is TGTGCCAGCAGCCGAGCCCCTGGACACTCGAGGCCCGGCTACGAGCAGTACTTC. It codes for CASSRAPGHSRPGYEQYF.

This clone was counted once. The genes are TRBV30 and TRBJ1-1; D is possibly TRBD1 (5 bases). In germline, CDR1 is GTSNPN, CDR2 SVGIG (reference sequence). CDR3 length: 13 amino acids. V lost 4 bases, J lost 6 bases, and 15 bases lay in between. The CDR3 protein is CAWNPRGISEAFF. The CDR3 DNA reads as TGTGCCTGGAACCCGCGGGGGATATCTGAAGCTTTCTTT.

The chain has TRBV5-1 and TRBJ2-5; D is possibly TRBD1 or TRBD2 (5 bases each). V lost 0 bases, J lost 2 bases, and 11 bases lay in between. Per the germline V gene, CDR1 is SGHRS and CDR2 is YFSETQ. CDR3 size: 15 residues. The DNA of the CDR3 is TGCGCCAGCAGCTTGGAGGGACGGCTTCAAGAGACCCAGTACTTC. It specifies CASSLEGRLQETQYF. The complete variable domain, with remaining parts taken from reference TRBV5-1 and TRBJ2-5, reads KAGVTQTPRYLIKTRGQQVTLSCSPISGHRSVSWYQQTPGQGLQFLFEYFSETQRNKGNFPGRFSGRQFSNSRSEMNVSTLELGDSALYLCASSLEGRLQETQYFGPGTRLLVL.

J is TRBJ2-7 and V is TRBV30, with a possible D match to TRBD2 (5 bases). The V end lost 1 base, the J end lost 0 bases, and 7 bases lay between the germline ends. This CDR3 has 13 residues. Germline loops: CDR1 GTSNPN, CDR2 SVGIG (reference sequence). The CDR3 nucleotides read TGTGCCTGGAGTGAGGACTCCTCCTACGAGCAGTACTTC. Its protein is CAWSEDSSYEQYF. The whole variable domain, filled in from reference TRBV30 and TRBJ2-7, reads SQTIHQWPATLVQPVGSPLSLECTVEGTSNPNLYWYRQAAGRGLQLLFYSVGIGQISSEVPQNLSASRPQDRQFILSSKKLLLSDSGFYLCAWSEDSSYEQYFGPGTRLTVT.

The J gene is TRBJ1-1, the V gene TRBV2; D unresolved. This CDR3 is 14 amino acids long. CDR1 and CDR2 (germline): SNHLY, FYNNEI. V lost 2 bases, J lost 6 bases, and 13 bases lay in between. The CDR3, as DNA: TGTGCCAGCAGTGAAACGGGTAGGAGGTCTGAAGCTTTCTTT. This gives the protein CASSETGRRSEAFF. The full variable domain, rest sourced from reference TRBV2 and TRBJ1-1, is EPEVTQTPSHQVTQMGQEVILRCVPISNHLYFYWYRQILGQKVEFLVSFYNNEISEKSEIFDDQFSVERPDGSNFTLKIRSTKLEDSAMYFCASSETGRRSEAFFGQGTRLTVV.

This rearrangement joins TRBV30 to TRBJ1-1; D gene unclear. The CDR3 loop spans 11 amino acids. CDR1 and CDR2 from the germline V gene are GTSNPN and SVGIG (reference sequence). The V and J ends lost 2 bases and 6 bases respectively, with 7 bases between them. The CDR3 loop is CAWSSGAEAFF. CDR3 bases: TGTGCCTGGAGTAGTGGGGCTGAAGCTTTCTTT.

The J gene is TRBJ2-7, the V gene TRBV4-2; the match to TRBD2 covers 8 bases. Germline lookup yields CDR1 LGHNA and CDR2 YNFKEQ. V lost 4 bases and J lost 3; bases outside the gene matches: 2. This CDR3 contains 13 residues. Here the CDR3 DNA reads TGTGCCAGCAGCCCCGGGGGGGGCTACGAGCAGTACTTC. Its protein product is CASSPGGGYEQYF.

The rearrangement joins TRBV28 to TRBJ1-2; D unclear. Germline CDR1 and CDR2: MDHEN and SYDVKM. Trimming left V 5 bases short and J 5 bases short, with 12 bases between. The CDR3 consists of 13 residues. The CDR3 DNA is TGTGCCAGCAGTGAGCTGGGCAGATATGGCTACACCTTC. Translation gives CASSELGRYGYTF.

The chain combines TRBV6-5 with TRBJ2-1, with no clear D. The CDR3 runs 11 residues. Between the trimmed V and J ends, which lost 6 bases and 3 bases, there was a span of 3 bases. The V gene's germline CDR1 is MNHEY and CDR2 SVGAGI. The CDR3 sequence: CASRDYNEQFF. DNA for the CDR3: TGTGCCAGCAGGGACTACAATGAGCAGTTCTTC.

The chain is built from TRBV6-5 and TRBJ1-1; D not resolved. Trimming pared 6 bases from V and 1 base from J, leaving 9 bases between. Germline V gene lookup returns CDR1 MNHEY and CDR2 SVGAGI. CDR3 length: 13 amino acids. CDR3 bases: TGTGCCAGCAGCCTTGAACCGAACACTGAAGCTTTCTTT. Translation gives CASSLEPNTEAFF.

The V call is TRBV18, the J call TRBJ2-7; 7 bases are a match to TRBD1. This CDR3 region has 13 residues. Germline values: CDR1 KGHSH, CDR2 LQKENI. V was clipped by 5 bases and J by 2 bases; unmatched bases: 3. The CDR3 nucleotides are TGTGCCAGCTCATCTGGGACAGCCTACGAGCAGTACTTC. This encodes CASSSGTAYEQYF.

The chain has TRBV5-5 and TRBJ2-1; 10 bases fit TRBD2. This CDR3 is built from 14 residues. V was pared by 4 bases and J by 6 bases, with 4 bases of the junction left unmatched. Germline V gene data show CDR1 as SGHKS and CDR2 as YYEKEE (reference sequence). CDR3 DNA sequence: TGTGCCAGCAGCCTCACTAGCGGGGTCAATGAGCAGTTCTTC. Its translation: CASSLTSGVNEQFF.

This chain uses TRBV7-6 with TRBJ2-3; the D is unclear. The V and J ends lost 5 bases and 2 bases respectively, with 17 bases between them. The CDR3 totals 16 residues. Germline loops: CDR1 SGHVS, CDR2 FNYEAQ. The CDR3 reads CASSPQVNSNTDTQYF. The CDR3 DNA reads TGTGCCAGCAGCCCCCAGGTGAACAGCAACACAGATACGCAGTATTTT.

The chain joins TRBV7-2 to TRBJ2-5, with D uncertain. This CDR3 comprises 13 residues. Germline V gene sequence: CDR1 SGHTA, CDR2 FQGNSA. V was trimmed by 2 bases and J by 6 bases, leaving 10 bases between them. CDR3 in DNA: TGTGCCAGCAGCTTAAGTGGGCGGCAGACCCAGTACTTC. Residues: CASSLSGRQTQYF. The entire variable domain, with the rest obtained from reference TRBV7-2 and TRBJ2-5, is as follows: GAGVSQSPSNKVTEKGKDVELRCDPISGHTALYWYRQSLGQGLEFLIYFQGNSAPDKSGLPSDRFSAERTGGSVSTLTIQRTQQEDSAVYLCASSLSGRQTQYFGPGTRLLVL.